This T cell receptor beta chain is drawn from a study of CD8 T cells in Susac syndrome. Study-wide findings and caveats: It was acknowledged by the study that relatively few individuals were included in its TCR sequencing and HLA analysis.

Sequencing targeted TCR beta in T cells from blood (CD8+ and CD4+). Negative isolation was applied to CD8+ and CD4+ T cells, and FACS enrichment was applied to TEMRA cells. Trimming cost V 1 base and J 3 bases; bases outside gene matches: 3. Germline CDR1 reads MGHRA; CDR2 reads YSYEKL. CDR3 size: 15 residues. Concerning this clonotype itself: Its antigen is not identified.

Random hexamers primed reverse transcription of about 0.45 to 1 ug RNA. A multiplex approach, immunoSEQ multiplex PCR, amplified TCR beta CDR3 across 54 Vbeta and 13 Jbeta. MiXCR was run by TCRdb on the immunoSEQ multiplex PCR reads, yielding one entry per CDR3 protein. The sample yields about 76,000 distinct CDR3 sequences, 91% seen once. The chain has TRBV4-1 and TRBJ1-5, with 7 bases fitting TRBD1. This receptor was taken from a human donor with multiple sclerosis. Material: CD8+ T cells from PBMCs. The DNA for the CDR3 is TGCGCCAGCAGCCAAGTACAGGGGTTCAATCAGCCCCAGCATTTT. Translation: CASSQVQGFNQPQHF.